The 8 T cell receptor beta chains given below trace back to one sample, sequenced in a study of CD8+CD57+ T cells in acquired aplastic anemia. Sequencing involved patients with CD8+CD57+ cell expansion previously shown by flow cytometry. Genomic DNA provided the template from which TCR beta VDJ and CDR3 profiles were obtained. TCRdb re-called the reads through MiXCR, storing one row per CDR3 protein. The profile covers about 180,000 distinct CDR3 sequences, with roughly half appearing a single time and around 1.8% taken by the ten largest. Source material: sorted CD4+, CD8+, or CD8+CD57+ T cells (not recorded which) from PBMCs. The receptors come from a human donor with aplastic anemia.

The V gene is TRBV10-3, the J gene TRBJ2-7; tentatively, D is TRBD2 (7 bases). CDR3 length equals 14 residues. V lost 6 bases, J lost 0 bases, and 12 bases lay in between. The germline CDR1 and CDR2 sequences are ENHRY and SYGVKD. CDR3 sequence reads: CAIRDSGTSYEQYF. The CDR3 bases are TGTGCCATCAGGGACAGCGGGACCTCCTACGAGCAGTACTTC.

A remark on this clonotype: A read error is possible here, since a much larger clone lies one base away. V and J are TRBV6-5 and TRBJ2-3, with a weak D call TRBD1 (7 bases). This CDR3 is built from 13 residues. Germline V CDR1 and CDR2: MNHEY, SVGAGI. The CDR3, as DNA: TGTGCCAGCAGTTACGGGGGGACAGAGACGCAGTATTTT. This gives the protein CASSYGGTETQYF.

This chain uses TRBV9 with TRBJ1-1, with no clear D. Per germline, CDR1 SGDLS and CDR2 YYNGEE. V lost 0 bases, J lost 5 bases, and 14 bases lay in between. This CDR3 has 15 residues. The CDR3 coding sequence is TGTGCCAGCAGCGTAGCTCTGGGAGGTGGGACTGAAGCTTTCTTT. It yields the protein CASSVALGGGTEAFF.

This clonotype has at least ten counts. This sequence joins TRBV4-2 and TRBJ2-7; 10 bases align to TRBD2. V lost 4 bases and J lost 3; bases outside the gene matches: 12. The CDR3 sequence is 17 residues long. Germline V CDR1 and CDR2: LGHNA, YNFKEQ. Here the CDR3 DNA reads TGTGCCAGCAGCCCCAACCTAGGACTAGCGGTGAACTACGAGCAGTACTTC. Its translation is CASSPNLGLAVNYEQYF.

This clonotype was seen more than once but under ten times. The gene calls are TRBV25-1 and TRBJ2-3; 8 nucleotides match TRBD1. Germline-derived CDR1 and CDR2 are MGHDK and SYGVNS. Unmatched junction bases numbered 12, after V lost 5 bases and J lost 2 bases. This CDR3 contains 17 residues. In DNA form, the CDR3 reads TGTGCCAGCAGTCCAGGGGGCGGTTTCGGGGTCACAGATACGCAGTATTTT. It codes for CASSPGGGFGVTDTQYF.

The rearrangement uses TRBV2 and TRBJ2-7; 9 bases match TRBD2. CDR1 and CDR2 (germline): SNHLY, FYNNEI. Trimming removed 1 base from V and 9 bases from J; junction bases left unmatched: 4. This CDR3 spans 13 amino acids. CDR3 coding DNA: TGTGCCAGCAGTGAAGGGCTAGCGGGACGGCAGTACTTC. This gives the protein CASSEGLAGRQYF.

Here the CDR3 reads CATSGWAEQETQYF. CDR3 bases: TGTGCCACCAGTGGATGGGCAGAACAAGAGACCCAGTACTTC. This chain joins TRBV24-1 and TRBJ2-5; D uncertain. Germline values: CDR1 KGHDR, CDR2 SFDVKD. The V end lost 5 bases, the J end lost 2 bases, and 11 bases lay between the germline ends. This CDR3 is 14 amino acids long.

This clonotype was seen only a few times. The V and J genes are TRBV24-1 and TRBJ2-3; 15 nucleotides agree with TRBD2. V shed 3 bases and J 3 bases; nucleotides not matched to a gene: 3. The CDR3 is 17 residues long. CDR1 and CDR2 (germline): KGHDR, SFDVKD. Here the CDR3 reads CATSDGLAGGQTDTQYF. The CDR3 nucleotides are TGTGCCACCAGTGATGGACTAGCGGGGGGGCAGACAGATACGCAGTATTTT.